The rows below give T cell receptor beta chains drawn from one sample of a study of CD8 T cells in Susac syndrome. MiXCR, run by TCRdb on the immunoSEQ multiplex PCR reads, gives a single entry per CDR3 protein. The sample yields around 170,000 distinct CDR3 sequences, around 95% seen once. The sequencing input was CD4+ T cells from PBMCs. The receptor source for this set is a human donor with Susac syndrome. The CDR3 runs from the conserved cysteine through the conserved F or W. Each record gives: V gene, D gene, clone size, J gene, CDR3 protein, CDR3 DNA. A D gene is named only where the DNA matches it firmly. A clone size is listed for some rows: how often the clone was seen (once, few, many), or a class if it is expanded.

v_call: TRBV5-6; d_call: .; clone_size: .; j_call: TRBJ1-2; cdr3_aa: CASSSSGGVGGYTF; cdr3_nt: TGTGCCAGCAGCTCGAGCGGAGGGGTCGGCGGCTACACCTTC
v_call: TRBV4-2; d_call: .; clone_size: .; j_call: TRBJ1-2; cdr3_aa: CASSQDRGSYGYTF; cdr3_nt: TGTGCCAGCAGCCAAGACAGGGGATCCTATGGCTACACCTTC
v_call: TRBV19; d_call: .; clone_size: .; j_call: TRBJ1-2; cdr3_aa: CASTRDILYGYTF; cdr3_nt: TGTGCCAGTACTAGGGACATACTCTATGGCTACACCTTC
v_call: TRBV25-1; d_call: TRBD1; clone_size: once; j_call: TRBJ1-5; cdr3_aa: CASRPGGDSNQPQHF; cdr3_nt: TGTGCCAGCAGACCAGGGGGGGATAGCAATCAGCCCCAGCATTTT
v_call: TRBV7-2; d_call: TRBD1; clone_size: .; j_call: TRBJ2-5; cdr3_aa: CASGGTGQETQYF; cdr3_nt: TGTGCCAGCGGAGGGACAGGCCAAGAGACCCAGTACTTC
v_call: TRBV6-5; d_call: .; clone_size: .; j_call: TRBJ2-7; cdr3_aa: CASSRTPRNEQYF; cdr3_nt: TGTGCCAGCAGTCGCACTCCGAGGAACGAGCAGTACTTC
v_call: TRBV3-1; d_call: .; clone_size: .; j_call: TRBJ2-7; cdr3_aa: CASSQAPGDGYEQYF; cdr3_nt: TGTGCCAGCAGCCAAGCCCCGGGGGACGGCTACGAGCAGTACTTC
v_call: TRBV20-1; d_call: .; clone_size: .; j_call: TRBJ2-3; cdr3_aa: CSARARGSTDTQYF; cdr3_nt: TGCAGTGCTAGAGCGAGAGGTTCAACAGATACGCAGTATTTT
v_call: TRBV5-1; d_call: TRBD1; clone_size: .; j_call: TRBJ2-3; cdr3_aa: CASSTTGGEADTQYF; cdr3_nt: TGCGCCAGCAGCACCACAGGGGGCGAGGCAGATACGCAGTATTTT
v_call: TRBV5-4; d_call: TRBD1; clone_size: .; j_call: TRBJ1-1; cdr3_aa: CASSLTGGAEAFF; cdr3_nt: TGTGCCAGCAGCTTGACAGGGGGAGCTGAAGCTTTCTTT
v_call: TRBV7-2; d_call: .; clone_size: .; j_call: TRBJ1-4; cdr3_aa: CASSFSVAAEKLFF; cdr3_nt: TGTGCCAGCAGCTTTTCGGTCGCCGCAGAAAAACTGTTTTTT
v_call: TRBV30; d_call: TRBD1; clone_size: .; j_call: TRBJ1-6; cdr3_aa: CAWSQTRGDSPLHF; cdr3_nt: TGTGCCTGGAGCCAAACCAGGGGGGATTCACCCCTCCACTTT
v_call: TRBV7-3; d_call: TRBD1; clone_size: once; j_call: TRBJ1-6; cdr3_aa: CASSLLGQGGSPLHF; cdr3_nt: TGTGCCAGCAGCTTATTGGGACAGGGGGGTTCACCCCTCCACTTT
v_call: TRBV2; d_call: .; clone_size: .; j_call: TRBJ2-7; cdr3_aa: CASSQTGPSYEQYF; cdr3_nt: TGTGCCAGCAGCCAGACCGGACCCTCCTACGAGCAGTACTTC
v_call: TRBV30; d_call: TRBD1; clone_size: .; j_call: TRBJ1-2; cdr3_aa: CAWRQGAKGYTF; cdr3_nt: TGTGCCTGGAGGCAGGGGGCCAAAGGCTACACCTTC
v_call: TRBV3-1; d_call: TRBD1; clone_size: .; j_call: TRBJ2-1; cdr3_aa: CASSSTGTGANEQFF; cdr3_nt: TGTGCCAGCAGTTCGACCGGGACAGGGGCTAATGAGCAGTTCTTC
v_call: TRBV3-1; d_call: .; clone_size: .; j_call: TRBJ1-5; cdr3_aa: CASSKDRSGSPQHF; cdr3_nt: TGTGCCAGCAGCAAAGACAGGTCGGGATCGCCCCAGCATTTT
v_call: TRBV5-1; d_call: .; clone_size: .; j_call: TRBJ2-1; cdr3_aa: CASSPTTDQNEQFF; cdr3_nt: TGCGCCAGCAGCCCAACCACAGACCAGAATGAGCAGTTCTTC
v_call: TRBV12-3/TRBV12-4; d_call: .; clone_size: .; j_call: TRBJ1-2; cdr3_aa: CASSRDRDKSTGYTF; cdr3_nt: TGTGCCAGCAGCCGGGATCGCGACAAGAGTACTGGCTACACCTTC
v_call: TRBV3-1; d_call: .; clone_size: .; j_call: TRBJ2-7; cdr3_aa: CASSQGYARTFEQYF; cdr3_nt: TGTGCCAGCAGCCAAGGTTACGCCCGGACATTCGAGCAGTACTTC
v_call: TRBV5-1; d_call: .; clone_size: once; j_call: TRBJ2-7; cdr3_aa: CASSLVNYEQYF; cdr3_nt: TGCGCCAGCAGCTTGGTGAATTACGAGCAGTACTTC
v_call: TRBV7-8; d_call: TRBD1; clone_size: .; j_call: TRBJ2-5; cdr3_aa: CASTEDRVWETQYF; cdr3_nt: TGTGCCAGCACCGAGGACAGGGTCTGGGAGACCCAGTACTTC
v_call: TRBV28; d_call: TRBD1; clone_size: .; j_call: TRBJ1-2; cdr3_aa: CASRGAGQGSPF; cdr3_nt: TGTGCCAGCAGGGGGGCCGGACAGGGAAGCCCCTTC
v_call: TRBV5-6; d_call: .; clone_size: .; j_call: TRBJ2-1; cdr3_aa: CASSPSLDQARYEQFF; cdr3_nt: TGTGCCAGCAGCCCTTCACTGGATCAGGCACGATATGAGCAGTTCTTC
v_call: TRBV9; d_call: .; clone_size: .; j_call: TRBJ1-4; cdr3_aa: CASSPNSQPATNEKLFF; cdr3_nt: TGTGCCAGCAGCCCCAATTCCCAACCTGCAACTAATGAAAAACTGTTTTTT
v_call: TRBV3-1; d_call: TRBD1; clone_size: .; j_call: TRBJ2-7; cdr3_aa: CASRRTGRLSEQYF; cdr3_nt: TGTGCCAGTCGCAGGACAGGGCGTTTGAGCGAGCAGTACTTC
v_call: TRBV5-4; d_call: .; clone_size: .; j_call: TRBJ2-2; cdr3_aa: CASKAVPNTGELFF; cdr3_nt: TGTGCCAGCAAGGCGGTTCCGAACACCGGGGAGCTGTTTTTT
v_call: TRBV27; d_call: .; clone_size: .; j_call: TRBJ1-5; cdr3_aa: CASSSTGIANQPQHF; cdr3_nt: TGTGCCAGCAGTTCCACAGGGATAGCAAATCAGCCCCAGCATTTT
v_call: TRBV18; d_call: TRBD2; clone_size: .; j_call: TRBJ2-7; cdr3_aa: CASSPLQAGGESEQYF; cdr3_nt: TGTGCCAGCTCACCGCTTCAGGCGGGGGGTGAAAGCGAGCAGTACTTC
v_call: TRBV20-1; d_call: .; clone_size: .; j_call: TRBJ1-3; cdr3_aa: CSARDPGAGNTIYF; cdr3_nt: TGCAGTGCTAGAGATCCAGGGGCTGGAAACACCATATATTTT
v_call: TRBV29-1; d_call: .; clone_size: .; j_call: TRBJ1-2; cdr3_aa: CSASGLEAYGYTF; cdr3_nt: TGCAGCGCCTCGGGACTTGAGGCCTATGGCTACACCTTC